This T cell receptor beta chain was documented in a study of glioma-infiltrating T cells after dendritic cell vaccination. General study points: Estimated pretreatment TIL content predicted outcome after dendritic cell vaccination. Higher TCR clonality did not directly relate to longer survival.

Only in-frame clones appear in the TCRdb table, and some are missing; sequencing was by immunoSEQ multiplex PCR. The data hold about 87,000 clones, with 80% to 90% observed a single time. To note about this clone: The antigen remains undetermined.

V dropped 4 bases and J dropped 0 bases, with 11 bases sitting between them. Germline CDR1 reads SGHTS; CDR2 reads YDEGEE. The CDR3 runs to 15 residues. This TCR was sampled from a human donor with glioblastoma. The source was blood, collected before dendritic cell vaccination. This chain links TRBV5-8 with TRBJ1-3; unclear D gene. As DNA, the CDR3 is TGTGCCAGCAGCCCGAACGGGTACTCTGGAAACACCATATATTTT. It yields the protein CASSPNGYSGNTIYF.